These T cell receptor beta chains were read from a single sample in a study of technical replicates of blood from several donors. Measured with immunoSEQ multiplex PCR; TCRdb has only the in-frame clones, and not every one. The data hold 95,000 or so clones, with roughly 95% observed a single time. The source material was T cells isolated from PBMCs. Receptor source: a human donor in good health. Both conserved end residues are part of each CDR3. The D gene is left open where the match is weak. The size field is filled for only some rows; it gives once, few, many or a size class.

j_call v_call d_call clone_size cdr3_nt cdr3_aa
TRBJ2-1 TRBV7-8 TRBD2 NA TGTGCCAGCAGCTTAGGGAGCGGGAGTTACAATGAGCAGTTCTTC CASSLGSGSYNEQFF
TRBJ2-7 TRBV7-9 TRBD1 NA TGTGCCAGCAGCTTAGGGTACAGGGGCTACGAGCAGTACTTC CASSLGYRGYEQYF
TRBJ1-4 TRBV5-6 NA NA TGTGCCAGCAGCTTCTATAGGGGTTGGGGAAAACTGTTTTTT CASSFYRGWGKLFF
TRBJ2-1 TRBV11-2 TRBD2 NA TGTGCCAGCAGCTTACTAGCGGGAATCTACAATGAGCAGTTCTTC CASSLLAGIYNEQFF
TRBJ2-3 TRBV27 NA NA TGTGCCAGCCTTGGGGGCCCAGATACGCAGTATTTT CASLGGPDTQYF
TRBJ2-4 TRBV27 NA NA TGTGCCAGCAGGGACTTAGCCAAAAACATTCAGTACTTC CASRDLAKNIQYF
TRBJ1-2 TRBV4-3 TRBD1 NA TGCGCCAGCAGCCAGGCCCTACAGGGGGACTATGGCTACACCTTC CASSQALQGDYGYTF
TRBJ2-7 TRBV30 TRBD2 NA TGTGCCTGGAGTAGATTAGCGGGGGGGAGGCAGTACTTC CAWSRLAGGRQYF
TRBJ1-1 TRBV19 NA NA TGTGCCAGTAGTATAGATGGGGAGGGTCGGGACACTGAAGCTTTCTTT CASSIDGEGRDTEAFF
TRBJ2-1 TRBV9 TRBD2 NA TGTGCCAGCAGCGGGGGGACTAGCGGGACTCATGAGCAGTTCTTC CASSGGTSGTHEQFF
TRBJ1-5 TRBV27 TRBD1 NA TGTGCCAGCAGAACCGGGACAGGGATGCATCAGCCCCAGCATTTT CASRTGTGMHQPQHF
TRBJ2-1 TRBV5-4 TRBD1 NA TGTGCCAGCAGCTCTCTGACAGGGTCCTACGAGCAGTTCTTC CASSSLTGSYEQFF
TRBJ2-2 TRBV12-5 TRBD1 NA TGTGCTAGTGGTCCCGGGAAGGCCGGGACAGGGGAGAGCACCGGGGAGCTGTTTTTT CASGPGKAGTGESTGELFF
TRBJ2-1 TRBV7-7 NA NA TGTGCCAGCAGCTTAGAGGGGGCTTCGACTAGGCAGTTCTTC CASSLEGASTRQFF
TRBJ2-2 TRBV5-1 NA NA TGCGCCAGCAGCTTAGGACGGACTACCGGGGAGCTGTTTTTT CASSLGRTTGELFF
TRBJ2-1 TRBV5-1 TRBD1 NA TGCGCCAGCAGCCCACGGACAGGGGGTAGCTATGAGCAGTTCTTC CASSPRTGGSYEQFF
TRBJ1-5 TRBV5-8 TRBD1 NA TGTGCCAGCAGCAACTTAGACAGGGGCTATAGCAATCAGCCCCAGCATTTT CASSNLDRGYSNQPQHF
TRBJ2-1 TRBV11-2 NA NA TGTGCCAGCAGCTTAGTAGCGCTCTCCTACAATGAGCAGTTCTTC CASSLVALSYNEQFF
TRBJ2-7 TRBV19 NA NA TGTGCCAGTAGTCTCGAATTAGTGAGCGAGCAGTACTTC CASSLELVSEQYF
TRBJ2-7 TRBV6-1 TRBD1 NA TGTGCCAGCAGTGAGTTACCGACAGGGGGCGCAGGCGAGCAGTACTTC CASSELPTGGAGEQYF
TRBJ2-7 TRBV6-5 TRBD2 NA TGTGCCAGCACGCCTAGCGGGGACTACGAGCAGTACTTC CASTPSGDYEQYF
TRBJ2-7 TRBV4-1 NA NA TGCGCCAGCAGCCCGCAAAGCGGAGAAACCTACGAGCAGTACTTC CASSPQSGETYEQYF
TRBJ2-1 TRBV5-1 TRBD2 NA TGCGCCAGCAGCTTGGGGGACTATATCTACAATGAGCAGTTCTTC CASSLGDYIYNEQFF
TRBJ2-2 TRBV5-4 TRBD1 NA TGTGCCAGCAGGGACAGGGGGCCCGGGGAGCTGTTTTTT CASRDRGPGELFF
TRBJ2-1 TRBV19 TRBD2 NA TGTGCCAGTAGTATTAGGACTAGCGGTTACAATGAGCAGTTCTTC CASSIRTSGYNEQFF
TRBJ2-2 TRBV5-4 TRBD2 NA TGTGCCAGCACCTTAGGACTAGCGGGAGAAAGGACCGGGGAGCTGTTTTTT CASTLGLAGERTGELFF
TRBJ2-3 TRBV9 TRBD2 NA TGTGCCAGCTCTAGCGGAAGATACACAGATACGCAGTATTTT CASSSGRYTDTQYF
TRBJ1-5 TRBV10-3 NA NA TGTGCCATCAGTGAGTCGCCAGGAGGTTCGAATCAGCCCCAGCATTTT CAISESPGGSNQPQHF
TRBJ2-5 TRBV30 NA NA TGTGCCTGGAGCCAGAGGGAAGAGACCCAGTACTTC CAWSQREETQYF
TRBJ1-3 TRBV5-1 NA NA TGCGCCAGCAGCTTGGAGACAGGCTCTGGAAACACCATATATTTT CASSLETGSGNTIYF
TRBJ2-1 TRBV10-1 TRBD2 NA TGCGCCAGCAGTGTCTCTGGACTAGCGGGAGACAATGAGCAGTTCTTC CASSVSGLAGDNEQFF
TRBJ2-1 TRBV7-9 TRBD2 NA TGTGCCAGCAGCTTAGGAGCGGGAGGGCCTAATGAGCAGTTCTTC CASSLGAGGPNEQFF
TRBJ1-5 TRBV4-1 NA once TGCGCCAGCAGCCAAGTTGTTGGGGGGAATCAGCCCCAGCATTTT CASSQVVGGNQPQHF
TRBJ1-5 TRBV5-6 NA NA TGTGCCAGCAGTTCGGGACACCCAAGCAATCAGCCCCAGCATTTT CASSSGHPSNQPQHF
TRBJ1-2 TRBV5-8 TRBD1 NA TGTGCCAGCAGCTTCCGGGACAGGGGTAAAAGAGGCTACACCTTC CASSFRDRGKRGYTF
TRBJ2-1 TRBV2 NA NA TGTGCCAGCCTGCGGGAAAGCAATGAGCAGTTCTTC CASLRESNEQFF
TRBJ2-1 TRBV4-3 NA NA TGCGCCAGCAGCCAAGAGTGGCAGGGTTACAATGAGCAGTTCTTC CASSQEWQGYNEQFF
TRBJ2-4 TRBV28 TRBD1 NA TGTGCCAGCAGTGTTCCTGGACAGGCGAAAAACATTCAGTACTTC CASSVPGQAKNIQYF
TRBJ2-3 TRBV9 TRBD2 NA TGTGCCAGCAGCGTTAAGACTAGCGGGAGCACAGATACGCAGTATTTT CASSVKTSGSTDTQYF
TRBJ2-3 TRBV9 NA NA TGTGCCAGCAGCGTACTCTCTTTGGGGAGTGATACGCAGTATTTT CASSVLSLGSDTQYF
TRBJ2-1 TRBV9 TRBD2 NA TGTGCCAGCAGCCCTAGGTTATGGGACTACGAGCAGTTCTTC CASSPRLWDYEQFF
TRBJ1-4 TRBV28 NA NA TGTGCCAGCATTGGGAGAGGGAGCGGCGAAAAACTGTTTTTT CASIGRGSGEKLFF
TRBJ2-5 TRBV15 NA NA TGTGCCACCAGCGGGTTCGGAGTAGGGGAGGTCGGAGAGACCCAGTACTTC CATSGFGVGEVGETQYF
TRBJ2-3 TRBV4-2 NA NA TGTGCCAGCAGCCAAGAAGGACTCCGCACAGATACGCAGTATTTT CASSQEGLRTDTQYF
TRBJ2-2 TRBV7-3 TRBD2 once TGTGCCAGCAGCTTAGTAGCGGGAGGGAACACCGGGGAGCTGTTTTTT CASSLVAGGNTGELFF
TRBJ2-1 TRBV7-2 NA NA TGTGCCAGCAGCTTACTTGGCGGAGACAATGAGCAGTTCTTC CASSLLGGDNEQFF
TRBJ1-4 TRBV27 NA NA TGTGCCAGCAGGTCCTCCGGGACACCTCAAACTAATGAAAAACTGTTTTTT CASRSSGTPQTNEKLFF
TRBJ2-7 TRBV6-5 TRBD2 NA TGTGCCAGCAGTCGCCTAGCGGGAGCAACCTACGAGCAGTACTTC CASSRLAGATYEQYF
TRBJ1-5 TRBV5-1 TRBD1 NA TGCGCCAGCAGCTTGGAGGGGACAGGGGTAGGACAGCCCCAGCATTTT CASSLEGTGVGQPQHF
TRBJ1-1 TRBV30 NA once TGTGCCAAAATCGGGGGGGCGACTGAAGCTTTCTTT CAKIGGATEAFF
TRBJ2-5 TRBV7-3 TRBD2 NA TGTGCCAGCAGCGAGGGTAGCGGGAGTCCGGGAGAGACCCAGTACTTC CASSEGSGSPGETQYF
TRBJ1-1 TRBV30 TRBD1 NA TGTGCCTGGAATACCGGGACAGGGACGGGAGCTTTCTTT CAWNTGTGTGAFF
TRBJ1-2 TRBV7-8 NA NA TGTGCCAGCAGCTTAAATGAGTTCGGCTATGGCTACACCTTC CASSLNEFGYGYTF
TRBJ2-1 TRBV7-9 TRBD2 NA TGTGCCAGCAGCCCTACAGCGGGAGTCAATGAGCAGTTCTTC CASSPTAGVNEQFF
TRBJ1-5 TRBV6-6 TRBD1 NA TGTGCCAGCAGTTACCGGGGACAGGGCAATCAGCCCCAGCATTTT CASSYRGQGNQPQHF
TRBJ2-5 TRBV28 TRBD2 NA TGTGCCAGCAGTTTGTCCGGGACTAGCGGGGTTTACCAAGAGACCCAGTACTTC CASSLSGTSGVYQETQYF
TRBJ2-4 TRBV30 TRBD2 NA TGTGCCTGGAGTGTGGGGGAGGGCTTTGACATTCAGTACTTC CAWSVGEGFDIQYF
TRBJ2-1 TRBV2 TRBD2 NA TGTGCCAGTAGTCCTAGACTAGCGGGAGGAAATGAGCAGTTCTTC CASSPRLAGGNEQFF
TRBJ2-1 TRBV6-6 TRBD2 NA TGTGCCAGCAGTTATGGACTAGCGATCTACAATGAGCAGTTCTTC CASSYGLAIYNEQFF